Reported below is one TCR beta chain. Its specificity is unknown. The source of the sample is a study of T cell responses to AZD1222 COVID-19 vaccine. Broader study findings: It should be noted that donors were predominantly white British and more often female, and clonal diversity was possibly underestimated.

Only in-frame clones appear in the TCRdb table, and some are missing; sequencing was by immunoSEQ multiplex PCR. This sample has tens of thousands of clones, with around three quarters found just once. Sequenced here: peripheral blood, sampled 28 days after the second AZD1222 dose. This clonotype was sampled from an adult who received the AZD1222 COVID-19 vaccine.

The CDR3 reads CASSFPGGAEAFF. CDR3 nucleotides: TGTGCCAGCAGTTTTCCCGGTGGGGCCGAAGCTTTCTTT. V usage is TRBV27 and J usage is TRBJ1-1; tentative D call: TRBD1 (5 bases). Looked up from germline, CDR1 is MNHEY and CDR2 is SMNVEV (reference sequence). CDR3 length: 13 amino acids. Trimming shortened V by 3 bases and J by 8 bases, and 13 bases separated the two germline ends.